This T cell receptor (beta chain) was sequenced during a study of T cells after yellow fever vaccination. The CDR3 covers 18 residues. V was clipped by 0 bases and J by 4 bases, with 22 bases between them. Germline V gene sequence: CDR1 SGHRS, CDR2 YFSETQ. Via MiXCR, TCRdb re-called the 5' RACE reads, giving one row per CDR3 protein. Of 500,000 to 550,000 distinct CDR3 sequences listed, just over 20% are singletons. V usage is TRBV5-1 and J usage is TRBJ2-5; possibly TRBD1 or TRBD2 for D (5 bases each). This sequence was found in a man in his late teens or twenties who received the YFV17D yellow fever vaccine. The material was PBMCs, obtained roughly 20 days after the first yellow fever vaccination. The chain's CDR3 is CASSLGTIGLGALETQYF. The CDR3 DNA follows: TGCGCCAGCAGCTTGGGGACAATCGGGCTGGGAGCTCTAGAGACCCAGTACTTC. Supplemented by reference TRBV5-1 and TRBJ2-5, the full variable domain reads KAGVTQTPRYLIKTRGQQVTLSCSPISGHRSVSWYQQTPGQGLQFLFEYFSETQRNKGNFPGRFSGRQFSNSRSEMNVSTLELGDSALYLCASSLGTIGLGALETQYFGPGTRLLVL.